The present entry profiles one TCR beta chain with its context. This specimen comes from a study of blood T cell repertoires in COVID-19. Study-wide background: Sites in the United States, Italy and Spain provided acute and convalescent COVID-19 samples.

Participants came from fewer than 25 US areas, aged roughly 18 to 95 years. The assay was immunoSEQ multiplex PCR, and TCRdb's table has in-frame clones only and misses some. The data contain over 250,000 clones, 88% of them singletons. This TCR derives from a woman aged 45-65 years who had recovered from COVID-19. What was sequenced was PBMCs or T cells enriched from blood (not recorded which).

The CDR3 loop reads CASSVGGQGKSPLHF. The DNA for the CDR3 is TGTGCCAGCAGCGTAGGGGGACAGGGTAAATCACCCCTCCACTTT. This chain joins TRBV9 and TRBJ1-6, with TRBD1 matching over 9 bases. The CDR3 runs to 15 residues. With 0 bases clipped from V and 10 bases from J, the junction kept 5 bases outside the gene matches. Germline lookup yields CDR1 SGDLS and CDR2 YYNGEE.